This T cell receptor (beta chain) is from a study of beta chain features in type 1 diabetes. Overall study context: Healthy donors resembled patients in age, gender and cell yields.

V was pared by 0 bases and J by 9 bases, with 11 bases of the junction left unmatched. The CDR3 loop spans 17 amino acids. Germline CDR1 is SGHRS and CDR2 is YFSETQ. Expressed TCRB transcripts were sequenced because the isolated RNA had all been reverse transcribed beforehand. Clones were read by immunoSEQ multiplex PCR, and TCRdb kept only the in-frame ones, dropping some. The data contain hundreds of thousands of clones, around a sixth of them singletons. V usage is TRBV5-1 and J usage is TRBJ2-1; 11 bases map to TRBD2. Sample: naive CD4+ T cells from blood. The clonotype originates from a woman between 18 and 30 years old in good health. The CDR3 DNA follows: TGCGCCAGCAGCTTGGATGGTAGCGGGAGGGCCTCGGTTGAGCAGTTCTTC. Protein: CASSLDGSGRASVEQFF.